The 27 T cell receptor beta chains given below trace back to one sample, sequenced in a study of OX40 agonist ivuxolimab in advanced cancers. Assay: immunoSEQ multiplex PCR; the TCRdb copy retains only in-frame clones and omits some. The sample contains 20,000 or so clones, around 80% of which appear only once. The source material was CD4+ or CD8+ T cells sorted from blood, sampled in a trial of the OX40 agonist ivuxolimab. The receptor set was obtained from an adult with an advanced solid tumor such as melanoma, head and neck, liver or kidney cancer.

The chain recombines TRBV27 with TRBJ1-1, with D possibly being TRBD1 (5 bases). Per the germline V gene, CDR1 is MNHEY and CDR2 is SMNVEV (reference sequence). The CDR3 spans 13 residues. Between the trimmed V and J ends, which lost 7 bases and 5 bases, there was a span of 14 bases. CDR3 sequence reads: CASNLGGGTEAFF. The DNA of the CDR3 is TGTGCCAGCAACCTCGGGGGGGGGACTGAAGCTTTCTTT.

J is TRBJ2-3 and V is TRBV7-8; weak D call: TRBD2 (5 bases). Germline V CDR1 and CDR2: SGHVS, FQNEAQ. V was shortened by 1 base and J by 4 bases, with 15 bases between the two germline ends. CDR3 length equals 16 residues. The CDR3 region is CASSLGFSVVADTQYF. For the CDR3, the DNA is TGTGCCAGCAGCTTAGGTTTTAGCGTCGTGGCAGATACGCAGTATTTT.

The genes are TRBV27 and TRBJ2-7; weak D call: TRBD1 (5 bases). Germline CDR1 reads MNHEY; CDR2 reads SMNVEV (reference sequence). Deletions cut 3 bases from V and 3 bases from J, with 21 bases between. This CDR3 comprises 17 residues. The CDR3 sequence is CASSFGLGAVRGYEQYF. The DNA for the CDR3 is TGTGCCAGCAGTTTTGGGCTTGGGGCCGTACGAGGCTACGAGCAGTACTTC.

This clone was seen once. This rearrangement joins TRBV5-6 to TRBJ2-4, with D possibly TRBD1 on 5 matching bases. With 4 bases removed from V and 12 bases from J, the gap between germline ends came to 14 bases. This CDR3 comprises 12 residues. Germline V CDR1 and CDR2: SGHDT, YYEEEE. CDR3 coding DNA: TGTGCCAGCAGCCCCACTCAGGGATATCAGTACTTC. The encoded protein is CASSPTQGYQYF.

The chain joins TRBV5-6 to TRBJ1-3, with D possibly being TRBD1 (6 bases). V was pared by 0 bases and J by 0 bases, with 10 bases between. Looked up from germline, CDR1 is SGHDT and CDR2 is YYEEEE. The CDR3 totals 16 residues. The CDR3 sequence: CASSLGPDSSGNTIYF. The CDR3 nucleotides read TGTGCCAGCAGCTTGGGCCCGGACAGCTCTGGAAACACCATATATTTT. Filled out from reference TRBV5-6 and TRBJ1-3, the complete variable domain reads DAGVTQSPTHLIKTRGQQVTLRCSPKSGHDTVSWYQQALGQGPQFIFQYYEEEERQRGNFPDRFSGHQFPNYSSELNVNALLLGDSALYLCASSLGPDSSGNTIYFGEGSWLTVV.

The chain is built from TRBV10-1 and TRBJ2-2; D is unresolved. Germline assignment: CDR1 WNHNN and CDR2 SYGVQD (reference sequence). The CDR3 runs to 14 residues. With 0 bases removed from V and 5 bases from J, the gap between germline ends came to 7 bases. The CDR3 sequence: CASSESVGTGELFF. The CDR3 coding sequence is TGCGCCAGCAGTGAGTCGGTAGGGACCGGGGAGCTGTTTTTT.

This sequence joins TRBV18 and TRBJ2-7, with unresolved D. The CDR3 runs 14 residues. The V and J ends lost 5 bases and 5 bases respectively, with 16 bases between them. Per germline, CDR1 KGHSH and CDR2 LQKENI. This chain's CDR3 is CASSSWDAWDEQYF. CDR3 sequence (DNA): TGTGCCAGCTCATCCTGGGATGCCTGGGACGAGCAGTACTTC.

V is TRBV7-9 and J is TRBJ2-7; TRBD2 agrees at 10 bases. Germline lookup yields CDR1 SEHNR and CDR2 FQNEAQ (reference sequence). The CDR3 contains 14 residues. CDR3 residues: CASEGSGRQYEQYF. The DNA for the CDR3 is TGTGCTAGTGAGGGTAGCGGGAGGCAATACGAGCAGTACTTC.

The J gene is TRBJ1-1, the V gene TRBV9; the D gene is possibly TRBD1 (5 bases). V lost 0 bases to trimming and J lost 1 base, with 13 bases between them. The CDR3 contains 16 residues. Germline values: CDR1 SGDLS, CDR2 YYNGEE. The CDR3 DNA follows: TGTGCCAGCAGCGTAGATGGAGTGGGGCGGAACACTGAAGCTTTCTTT. Amino acid sequence: CASSVDGVGRNTEAFF.

A few counts support this clone. V gene TRBV12-5 combines with J gene TRBJ2-7, with 7 bases lining up with TRBD1. V shed 6 bases and J 1 base; nucleotides not matched to a gene: 3. Germline assignment: CDR1 LGHNT and CDR2 FRNRAP. The CDR3 is 13 amino acids. CDR3 protein: CASGLTGSYEQYF. In DNA, the CDR3 is TGTGCTAGTGGCTTGACAGGGTCCTACGAGCAGTACTTC.

This rearrangement joins TRBV4-3 to TRBJ1-1; 8 bases line up with TRBD1. CDR1 is LGHNA and CDR2 is YSLEER in the germline V gene. Germline trimming cut 4 bases from V and 4 bases from J; bases unmatched to any gene: 5. This CDR3 has 14 amino acids. This CDR3 is CASSLEDRGTEAFF. The CDR3 bases are TGCGCCAGCAGCCTAGAAGACAGGGGCACTGAAGCTTTCTTT.

The chain combines TRBV15 with TRBJ2-6; D call uncertain. The V end was cut by 0 bases, the J end by 2 bases, with 8 bases between. Germline loops: CDR1 LNHNV, CDR2 YYDKDF (reference sequence). The CDR3 consists of 16 residues. CDR3 DNA sequence: TGTGCCACCAGCAGAGATAGAGCGACTGGGGCCAACGTCCTGACTTTC. It encodes CATSRDRATGANVLTF. Supplemented by reference TRBV15 and TRBJ2-6, the full variable domain reads DAMVIQNPRYQVTQFGKPVTLSCSQTLNHNVMYWYQQKSSQAPKLLFHYYDKDFNNEADTPDNFQSRRPNTSFCFLDIRSPGLGDTAMYLCATSRDRATGANVLTFGAGSRLTVL.

V and J are TRBV7-8 and TRBJ1-4, with a weak D call TRBD1 (6 bases). Per the germline V gene, CDR1 is SGHVS and CDR2 is FQNEAQ. The CDR3 is 14 amino acids. The V end was cut by 5 bases, the J end by 6 bases, with 13 bases between. The CDR3 loop reads CASSLGQLDEKLFF. CDR3 in DNA: TGTGCCAGCAGCCTTGGACAGCTAGATGAAAAACTGTTTTTT.

The rearrangement links TRBV19 to TRBJ2-7, with 8 bases matching TRBD1. CDR1 and CDR2 (germline): LNHDA, SQIVND (reference sequence). The CDR3 is 14 amino acids. V shed 1 base and J 2 bases; nucleotides not matched to a gene: 1. The CDR3 DNA follows: TGTGCCAGTAGTATAGCAGGGGGCCCCTACGAGCAGTACTTC. It yields the protein CASSIAGGPYEQYF.

With respect to this clone: Only one base separates this from a far larger clonotype, so it likely reflects a read error. This chain uses TRBV5-1 with TRBJ1-5; D unclear. Trimming removed 6 bases at V and 4 bases at J, with 14 bases between. Germline V gene data show CDR1 as SGHRS and CDR2 as YFSETQ. This CDR3 has 14 residues. The CDR3 reads CASIGFWSNQPQHF. CDR3 sequence (DNA): TGCGCCAGCATAGGGTTTTGGAGTAATCAGCCCCAGCATTTT.

In its sample, this clone was seen a few times. J is TRBJ2-5 and V is TRBV5-1, with 7 bases aligning to TRBD2. The V gene's germline CDR1 is SGHRS and CDR2 YFSETQ. V was pared by 7 bases and J by 5 bases, with 2 bases of the junction left unmatched. This CDR3 region has 11 residues. This chain's CDR3 is CASLGGETQYF. The CDR3 DNA reads as TGCGCCAGCCTCGGGGGGGAGACCCAGTACTTC.

V and J are TRBV15 and TRBJ1-2; 9 bases agree with TRBD1. V lost 0 bases, J lost 3 bases, and 5 bases stayed unmatched. Germline V CDR1 and CDR2: LNHNV, YYDKDF (reference sequence). This CDR3 contains 16 residues. The CDR3 DNA is TGTGCCACCAGCAGAGATTTACGGACAGGGGACTATGGCTACACCTTC. This translates into CATSRDLRTGDYGYTF. Combining the CDR3 with reference TRBV15 and TRBJ1-2 gives the whole variable domain DAMVIQNPRYQVTQFGKPVTLSCSQTLNHNVMYWYQQKSSQAPKLLFHYYDKDFNNEADTPDNFQSRRPNTSFCFLDIRSPGLGDTAMYLCATSRDLRTGDYGYTFGSGTRLTVV.

This clone rates as medium-sized. The rearrangement joins TRBV5-4 to TRBJ1-4, with 8 bases lining up with TRBD1. The V gene's germline CDR1 is SGHNT and CDR2 YYREEE (reference sequence). The CDR3 is made up of 17 amino acids. With V trimmed by 1 base and J by 8 bases, 13 bases remained unmatched. This CDR3 reads CASSLRGTGGSAEKLFF. CDR3 nucleotides: TGTGCCAGCAGCTTGAGAGGGACAGGTGGCTCCGCGGAAAAACTGTTTTTT.

This clone has only one observation. CDR3 nucleotides: TGCGCCAGCAGCCAAGAAGAGGGGCGGCCTGAAGCTTTCTTT. Its protein product is CASSQEEGRPEAFF. The genes are TRBV4-3 and TRBJ1-1, with a tentative D call TRBD1 (5 bases). V dropped 0 bases and J dropped 6 bases, with 11 bases sitting between them. The CDR3 loop spans 14 amino acids. Germline V gene lookup returns CDR1 LGHNA and CDR2 YSLEER.

The gene calls are TRBV9 and TRBJ2-1; 10 bases map to TRBD2. V shed 0 bases, J shed 8 bases, and the junction held 8 bases outside the gene matches. CDR1 and CDR2 (germline): SGDLS, YYNGEE. This CDR3 is built from 16 residues. DNA of the CDR3: TGTGCCAGCAGCGTAGTAGGTAGCGGGGGGATCCATGAGCAGTTCTTC. It encodes CASSVVGSGGIHEQFF. Filled out from reference TRBV9 and TRBJ2-1, the complete variable domain reads DSGVTQTPKHLITATGQRVTLRCSPRSGDLSVYWYQQSLDQGLQFLIQYYNGEERAKGNILERFSAQQFPDLHSELNLSSLELGDSALYFCASSVVGSGGIHEQFFGPGTRLTVL.

J is TRBJ2-1 and V is TRBV11-3, with 10 positions matching TRBD2. J lost 3 bases, V lost 5 bases, and 4 bases had no gene match. Germline loops: CDR1 SGHNT, CDR2 YENEEA. The CDR3 is made up of 15 amino acids. The CDR3 here is CASSAGLAVYNEQFF. Here the CDR3 DNA reads TGTGCCAGCAGCGCCGGACTAGCGGTCTACAATGAGCAGTTCTTC.

This clone is judged medium-sized. The chain joins TRBV29-1 to TRBJ2-6; 7 nucleotides align to TRBD1. Germline CDR1 SQVTM, CDR2 ANQGSEA. The CDR3 has 15 residues. V was pared by 4 bases and J by 0 bases, with 3 bases of the junction left unmatched. CDR3 amino acids: CSVVQGNSGANVLTF. CDR3 nucleotides: TGCAGCGTTGTACAGGGGAACTCTGGGGCCAACGTCCTGACTTTC.

The chain is built from TRBV27 and TRBJ2-7; 10 positions agree with TRBD1. This CDR3 spans 15 amino acids. V shed 6 bases and J 5 bases; nucleotides not matched to a gene: 10. The germline CDR1 and CDR2 sequences are MNHEY and SMNVEV (reference sequence). In DNA, the CDR3 is TGTGCCAGCAGAGGCGGTGGGACAGGGGTTCACGAGCAGTACTTC. This sequence encodes CASRGGGTGVHEQYF.

The gene calls are TRBV27 and TRBJ2-7, with a tentative D call TRBD2 (5 bases). The V and J ends lost 8 bases and 3 bases respectively, with 14 bases between them. Germline V gives CDR1 MNHEY, CDR2 SMNVEV (reference sequence). CDR3 length: 13 amino acids. CDR3 bases: TGTGCCAGCGGACTGGACGGGAACTACGAGCAGTACTTC. Its protein product is CASGLDGNYEQYF.

The chain combines TRBV16 with TRBJ1-1; 11 bases align to TRBD1. The CDR3 contains 16 residues. Per germline, CDR1 KGHSY and CDR2 FQNENV. Germline trimming cut 4 bases from V and 6 bases from J; bases unmatched to any gene: 10. CDR3 sequence: CASSLTRDRGFSEAFF. In DNA, the CDR3 is TGTGCCAGCAGCCTTACCCGGGACAGGGGGTTCTCTGAAGCTTTCTTT.

The chain recombines TRBV13 with TRBJ2-1, with D unresolved. The CDR3 sequence is 12 residues long. CDR1 is PRHDT and CDR2 is FYEKMQ in the germline V gene (reference sequence). The germline V and J ends were trimmed by 0 bases and 10 bases, with 7 bases remaining between them. CDR3 sequence (DNA): TGTGCCAGCAGCTTAGGCCCCGAAGAGCAGTTCTTC. This codes for CASSLGPEEQFF.

This clone was counted a few times. This chain joins TRBV28 and TRBJ1-1, with unresolved D. Germline loops: CDR1 MDHEN, CDR2 SYDVKM. The V and J ends lost 5 bases and 3 bases respectively, with 10 bases between them. The CDR3 loop spans 13 amino acids. Written as DNA, the CDR3 is TGTGCCAGCAGTCTCCCCTCCCACACTGAAGCTTTCTTT. This gives the protein CASSLPSHTEAFF.